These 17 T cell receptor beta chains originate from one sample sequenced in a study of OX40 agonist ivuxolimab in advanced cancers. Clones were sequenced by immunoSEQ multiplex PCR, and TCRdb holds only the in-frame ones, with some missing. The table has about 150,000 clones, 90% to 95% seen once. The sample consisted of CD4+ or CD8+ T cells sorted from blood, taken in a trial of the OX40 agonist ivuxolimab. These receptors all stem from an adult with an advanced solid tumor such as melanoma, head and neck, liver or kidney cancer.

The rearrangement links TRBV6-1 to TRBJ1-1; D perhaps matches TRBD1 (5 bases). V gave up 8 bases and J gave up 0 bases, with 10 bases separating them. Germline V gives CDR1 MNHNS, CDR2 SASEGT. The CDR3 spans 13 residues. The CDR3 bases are TGTGCCAGCGGCAGGGCAATGAACACTGAAGCTTTCTTT. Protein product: CASGRAMNTEAFF.

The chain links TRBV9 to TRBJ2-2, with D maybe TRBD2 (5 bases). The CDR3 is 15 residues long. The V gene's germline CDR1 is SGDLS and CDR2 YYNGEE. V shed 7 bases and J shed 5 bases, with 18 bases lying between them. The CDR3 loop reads CASGRLEGRTGELFF. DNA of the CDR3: TGTGCCAGCGGGCGCCTCGAGGGCCGAACCGGGGAGCTGTTTTTT.

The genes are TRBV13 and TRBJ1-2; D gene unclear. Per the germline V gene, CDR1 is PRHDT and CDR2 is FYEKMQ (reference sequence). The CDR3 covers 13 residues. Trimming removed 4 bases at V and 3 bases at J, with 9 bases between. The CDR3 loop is CASSSDVDYGYTF. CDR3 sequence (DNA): TGTGCCAGCAGCTCGGACGTAGACTATGGCTACACCTTC. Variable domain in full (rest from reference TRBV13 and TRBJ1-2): AAGVIQSPRHLIKEKRETATLKCYPIPRHDTVYWYQQGPGQDPQFLISFYEKMQSDKGSIPDRFSAQQFSDYHSELNMSSLELGDSALYFCASSSDVDYGYTFGSGTRLTVV.

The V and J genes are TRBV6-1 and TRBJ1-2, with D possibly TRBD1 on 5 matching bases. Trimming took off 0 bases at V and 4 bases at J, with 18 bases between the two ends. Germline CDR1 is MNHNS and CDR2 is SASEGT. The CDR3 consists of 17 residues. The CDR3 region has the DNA TGTGCCAGCAGTGAAGCAGCGGGGCGGCGGAGCCCCTATGGCTACACCTTC. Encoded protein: CASSEAAGRRSPYGYTF.

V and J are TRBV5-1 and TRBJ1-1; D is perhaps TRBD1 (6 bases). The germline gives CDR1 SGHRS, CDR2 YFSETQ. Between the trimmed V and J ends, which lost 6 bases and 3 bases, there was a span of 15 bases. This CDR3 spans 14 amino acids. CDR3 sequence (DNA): TGCGCCAGCACCTTAATAGGGGGTGACACTGAAGCTTTCTTT. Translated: CASTLIGGDTEAFF.

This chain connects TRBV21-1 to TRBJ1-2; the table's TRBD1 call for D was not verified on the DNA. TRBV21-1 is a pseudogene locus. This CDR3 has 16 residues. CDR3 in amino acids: CASSKTGTHSNYGYTF. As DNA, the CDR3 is TGTGCCAGCAGCAAGACCGGGACACACTCTAACTATGGCTACACCTTC.

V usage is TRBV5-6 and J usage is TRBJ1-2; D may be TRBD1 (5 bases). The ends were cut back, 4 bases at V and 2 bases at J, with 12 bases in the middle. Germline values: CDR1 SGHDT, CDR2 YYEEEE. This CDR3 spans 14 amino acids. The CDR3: CASSPRQGNYGYTF. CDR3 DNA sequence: TGTGCCAGCAGCCCTCGCCAGGGCAACTATGGCTACACCTTC.

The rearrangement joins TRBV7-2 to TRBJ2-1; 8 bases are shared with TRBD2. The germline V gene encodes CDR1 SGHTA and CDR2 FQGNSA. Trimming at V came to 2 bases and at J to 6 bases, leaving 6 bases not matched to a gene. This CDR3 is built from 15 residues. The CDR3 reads CASSLWRGARNEQFF. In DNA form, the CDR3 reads TGTGCCAGCAGCTTATGGCGGGGGGCCCGCAATGAGCAGTTCTTC.

Here the CDR3 DNA reads TGTGCCAGCAGCTTCGCGGCCTCCTCCTACGAGCAGTACTTC. Translation: CASSFAASSYEQYF. The V gene is TRBV7-2, the J gene TRBJ2-7; D not resolved. The length of the CDR3 is 14 residues. Trimming pared 3 bases from V and 0 bases from J, leaving 9 bases between. Germline CDR1 reads SGHTA; CDR2 reads FQGNSA.

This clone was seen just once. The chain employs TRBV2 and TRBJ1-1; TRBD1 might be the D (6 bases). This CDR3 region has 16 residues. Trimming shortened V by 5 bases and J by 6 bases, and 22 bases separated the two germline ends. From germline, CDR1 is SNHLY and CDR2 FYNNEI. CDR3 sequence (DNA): TGTGCCAGCAGTCCTTCGGGGATCAGGGGACGGTCTGAAGCTTTCTTT. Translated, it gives CASSPSGIRGRSEAFF.

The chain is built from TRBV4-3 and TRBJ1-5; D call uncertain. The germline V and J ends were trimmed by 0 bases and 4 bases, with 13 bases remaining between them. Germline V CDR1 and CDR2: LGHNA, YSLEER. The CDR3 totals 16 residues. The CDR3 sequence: CASSQEPKGINQPQHF. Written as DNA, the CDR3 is TGCGCCAGCAGCCAAGAACCCAAAGGGATAAATCAGCCCCAGCATTTT.

CDR3 sequence: CASSVQIGSDPEAFF. The CDR3 DNA sequence: TGTGCCAGCAGCGTACAGATCGGGTCGGACCCTGAAGCTTTCTTT. The rearrangement links TRBV7-2 to TRBJ1-1; D not resolved. V lost 5 bases, J lost 6 bases, and 19 bases lay in between. Germline CDR1 reads SGHTA; CDR2 reads FQGNSA. CDR3 length: 15 amino acids. The complete variable domain, with remaining parts taken from reference TRBV7-2 and TRBJ1-1, reads GAGVSQSPSNKVTEKGKDVELRCDPISGHTALYWYRQSLGQGLEFLIYFQGNSAPDKSGLPSDRFSAERTGGSVSTLTIQRTQQEDSAVYLCASSVQIGSDPEAFFGQGTRLTVV.

CDR3 sequence reads: CASSFDRGLNTEAFF. In DNA form, the CDR3 reads TGTGCCAGCAGCTTCGACAGGGGGTTGAACACTGAAGCTTTCTTT. The rearrangement joins TRBV5-4 to TRBJ1-1; 9 bases agree with TRBD1. V dropped 2 bases and J dropped 0; count of bases not matched to a gene: 2. The CDR3 covers 15 residues. CDR1 SGHNT and CDR2 YYREEE come from the germline V gene (reference sequence). Full variable domain (rest looked up from reference TRBV5-4 and TRBJ1-1): ETGVTQSPTHLIKTRGQQVTLRCSSQSGHNTVSWYQQALGQGPQFIFQYYREEENGRGNFPPRFSGLQFPNYSSELNVNALELDDSALYLCASSFDRGLNTEAFFGQGTRLTVV.

Here the CDR3 DNA reads TGTGCCAGCAGCTTAGGGGCAGGGAGCTCCTACGAGCAGTACTTC. Translating gives CASSLGAGSSYEQYF. The rearrangement joins TRBV7-8 to TRBJ2-7; D may match TRBD1 or TRBD2 (5 bases each). The CDR3 consists of 15 residues. The germline gives CDR1 SGHVS, CDR2 FQNEAQ. The V end lost 1 base, the J end lost 0 bases, and 10 bases lay between the germline ends.

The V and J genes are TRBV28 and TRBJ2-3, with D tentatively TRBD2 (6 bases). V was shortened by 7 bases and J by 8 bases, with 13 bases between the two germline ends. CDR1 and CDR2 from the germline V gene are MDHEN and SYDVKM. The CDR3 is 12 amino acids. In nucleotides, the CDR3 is TGTGCCAGCACTTTGGGGACTGGTACGCAGTATTTT. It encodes CASTLGTGTQYF.

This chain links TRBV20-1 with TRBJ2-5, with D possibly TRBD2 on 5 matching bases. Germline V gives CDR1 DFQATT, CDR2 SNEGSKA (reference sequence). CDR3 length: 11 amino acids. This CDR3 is CSVLERETQYF. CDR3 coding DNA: TGCAGCGTCTTAGAGCGGGAGACCCAGTACTTC.

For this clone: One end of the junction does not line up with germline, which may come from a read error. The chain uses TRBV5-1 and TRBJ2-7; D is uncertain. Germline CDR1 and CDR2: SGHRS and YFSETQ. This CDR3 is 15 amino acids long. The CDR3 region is CASSLTVGIFYEQYF. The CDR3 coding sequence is TGTGCCAGCAGCCTAACAGTGGGGATCTTTTACGAGCAGTACTTC.